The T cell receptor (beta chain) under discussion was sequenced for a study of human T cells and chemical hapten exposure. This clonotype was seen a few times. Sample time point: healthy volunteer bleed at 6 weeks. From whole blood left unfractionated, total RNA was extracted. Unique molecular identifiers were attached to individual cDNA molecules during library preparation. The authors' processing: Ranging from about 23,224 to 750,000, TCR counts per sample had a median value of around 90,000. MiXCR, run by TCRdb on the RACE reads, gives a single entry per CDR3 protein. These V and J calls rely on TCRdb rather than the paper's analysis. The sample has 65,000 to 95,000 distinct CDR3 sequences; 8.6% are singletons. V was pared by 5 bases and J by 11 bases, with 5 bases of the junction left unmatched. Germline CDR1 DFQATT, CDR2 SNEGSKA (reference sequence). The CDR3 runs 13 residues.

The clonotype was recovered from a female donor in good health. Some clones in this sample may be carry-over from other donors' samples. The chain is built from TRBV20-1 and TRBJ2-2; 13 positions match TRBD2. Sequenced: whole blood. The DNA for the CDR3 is TGCAGTGCTCCGACTAGCGGGGGGCTTGAGCTGTTTTTT. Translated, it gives CSAPTSGGLELFF.